This TCR beta chain was observed in a study of cytomegalovirus exposure and HLA in healthy donors. The study's findings and limits: The listing of 150 or so TCR beta chains classed them as cytomegalovirus-associated.

CDR3 length: 14 residues. V lost 7 bases, J lost 0 bases, and 12 bases lay in between. The germline V gene encodes CDR1 SNHLY and CDR2 FYNNEI. This clone appeared a few times. The target antigen is unknown. Vbeta (60) and Jbeta (13) primers were used in the PCR. The protocol was immunoSEQ multiplex PCR, while the TCRdb copy is restricted to in-frame clones and leaves out a portion. Of roughly 200,000 clones detected, more than 60% appear once; the ten largest clones hold 2.7%. This sequence joins TRBV2 and TRBJ1-1; D uncertain. The source is a woman aged 60-75 years in good health and CMV-seropositive. The sample taken for sequencing was PBMCs. The CDR3 is CASKYPVMNTEAFF. CDR3 bases: TGTGCCAGCAAATATCCAGTAATGAACACTGAAGCTTTCTTT.